This T cell receptor beta chain appears in the sequencing data of a study of T cells in Graves' hyperthyroidism and ophthalmopathy. Notes on this clonotype: Antigen unknown. This may stem from a read error, because a much larger clone lies one nucleotide away.

Study results and limitations: Most thyroid clonotypes that were expanded above 0.001 also turned up in blood.

RNA transcripts provided the source from which TCR beta CDR3 regions were amplified. With the HTBI primer set, the TCR CDR3 went through a first round of RT-PCR. Using its own MiXCR run on the multiplex PCR reads, TCRdb lists one record per CDR3 protein. Of about 290,000 distinct CDR3 sequences in the sample, over 15% are singletons; the top ten hold roughly 31%. Over 18 months, lack of ophthalmopathy progression marked Graves' hyperthyroidism as stable. Subjects aged 18 to 65 presented with newly diagnosed hyperthyroidism of less than 2 months' duration. The study excluded patients with uncontrolled infection, other autoimmune disease, pregnancy or lactation. The CDR3 is made up of 16 amino acids. V was trimmed by 3 bases and J by 7 bases, leaving 21 bases between them. Germline loops: CDR1 LNHDA, CDR2 SQIVND (reference sequence).

The receptor's source is a man aged 30-40 years with Graves' hyperthyroidism. V usage is TRBV19 and J usage is TRBJ1-1, with D maybe TRBD1 (6 bases). The specimen was blood. The CDR3 loop is CASSMAGVGGDNEAFF. CDR3 DNA sequence: TGTGCCAGTAGTATGGCTGGGGTGGGGGGGGACAATGAAGCTTTCTTT.